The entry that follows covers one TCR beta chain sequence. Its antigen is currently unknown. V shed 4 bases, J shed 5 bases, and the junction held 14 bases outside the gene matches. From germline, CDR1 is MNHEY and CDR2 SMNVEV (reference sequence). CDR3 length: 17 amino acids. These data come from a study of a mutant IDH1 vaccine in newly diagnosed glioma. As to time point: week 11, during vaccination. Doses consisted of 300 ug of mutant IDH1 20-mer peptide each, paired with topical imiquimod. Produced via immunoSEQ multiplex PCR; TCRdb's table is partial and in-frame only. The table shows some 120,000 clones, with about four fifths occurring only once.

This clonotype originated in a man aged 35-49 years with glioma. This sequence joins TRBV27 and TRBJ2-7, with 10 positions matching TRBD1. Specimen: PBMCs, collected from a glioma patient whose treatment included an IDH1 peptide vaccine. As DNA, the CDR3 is TGTGCCAGCAGTTGGACTTTAGGGACAGGGGTTGTCGACGAGCAGTACTTC. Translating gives CASSWTLGTGVVDEQYF.